This TCR beta chain was obtained from a study of cytomegalovirus exposure and HLA in healthy donors. Findings and caveats of the study: A later analysis appeared to link common viral pathogens to several of the most significant clusters. Among TCR beta chains, those listed as cytomegalovirus-associated numbered over 150. The authors considered a cluster of highly shared sequence variants likely to be a sequencing artifact. Rarity held for most TCR sequences, but there were some public TCRs that occurred in many donors.

As to this clone: Its antigen is not identified.

The PCR was carried out with 60 Vbeta primers and 13 Jbeta primers. Measured with immunoSEQ multiplex PCR; TCRdb has only the in-frame clones, and not every one. This table has about 98,000 clones, roughly 70% appearing once. CDR3 length: 16 amino acids. Germline CDR1 is LNHDA and CDR2 is SQIVND (reference sequence). The receptor was derived from a man aged 45-65 years in good health and CMV-seronegative. The chain has TRBV19 and TRBJ2-5; maybe TRBD2 (6 bases). The DNA end is more similar to TRBJ2-7, so the J call may be wrong. Source material: PBMCs. The DNA of the CDR3 is TGTGCCAGTAGTATAGAGAACGGGAGCCCTACCTACGAGCAGTACTTC. It translates to CASSIENGSPTYEQYF.